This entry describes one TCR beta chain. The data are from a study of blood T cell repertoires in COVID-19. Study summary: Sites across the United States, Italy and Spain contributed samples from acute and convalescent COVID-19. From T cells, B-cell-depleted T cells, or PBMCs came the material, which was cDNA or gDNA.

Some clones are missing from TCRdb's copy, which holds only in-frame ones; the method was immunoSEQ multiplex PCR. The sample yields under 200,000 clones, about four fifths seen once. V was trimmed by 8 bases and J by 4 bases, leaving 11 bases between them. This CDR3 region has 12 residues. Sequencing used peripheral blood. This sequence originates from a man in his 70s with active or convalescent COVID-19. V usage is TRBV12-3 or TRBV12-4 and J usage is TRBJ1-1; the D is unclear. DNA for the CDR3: TGTGCCAGCGGAGTGGGAGGCACTGAAGCTTTCTTT. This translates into CASGVGGTEAFF.